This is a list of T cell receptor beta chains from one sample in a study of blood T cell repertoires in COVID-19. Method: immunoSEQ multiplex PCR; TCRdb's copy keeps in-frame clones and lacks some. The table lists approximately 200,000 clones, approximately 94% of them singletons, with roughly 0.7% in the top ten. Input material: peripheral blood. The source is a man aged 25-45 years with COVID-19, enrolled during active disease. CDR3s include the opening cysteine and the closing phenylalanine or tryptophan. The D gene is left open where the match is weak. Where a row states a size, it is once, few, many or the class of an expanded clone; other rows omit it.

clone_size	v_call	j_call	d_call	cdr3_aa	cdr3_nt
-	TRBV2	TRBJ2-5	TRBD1	CASSVQGEQETQYF	TGTGCCAGCAGTGTACAGGGGGAACAAGAGACCCAGTACTTC
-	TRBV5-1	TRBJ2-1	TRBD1	CASSFDRDYNEQFF	TGCGCCAGCAGCTTCGACAGGGACTACAATGAGCAGTTCTTC
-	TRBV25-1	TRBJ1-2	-	CASSATGTPTYGYTF	TGTGCCAGCAGTGCCACCGGGACACCGACCTATGGCTACACCTTC
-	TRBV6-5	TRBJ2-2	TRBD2	CASSSGLAGITGELFF	TGTGCCAGCAGTTCAGGACTAGCGGGGATCACCGGGGAGCTGTTTTTT
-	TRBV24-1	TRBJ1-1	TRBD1	CATSDGQGAAFF	TGTGCCACCAGTGACGGACAGGGGGCAGCTTTCTTT
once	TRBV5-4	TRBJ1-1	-	CASSSRDKNTEAFF	TGTGCCAGCAGCAGCCGGGACAAGAACACTGAAGCTTTCTTT
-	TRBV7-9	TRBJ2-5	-	CASSFSLRETQYF	TGTGCCAGCAGCTTCTCCCTGCGGGAGACCCAGTACTTC
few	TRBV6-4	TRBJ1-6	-	CASIGKHNSPLHF	TGTGCCAGCATTGGCAAACATAATTCACCCCTCCACTTT
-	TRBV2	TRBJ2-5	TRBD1	CASVWTGGGETQYF	TGTGCCAGCGTCTGGACAGGGGGCGGCGAGACCCAGTACTTC
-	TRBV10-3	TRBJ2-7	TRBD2	CAISGLAGGQSYEQYF	TGTGCCATCAGTGGGCTAGCGGGGGGCCAGAGCTACGAGCAGTACTTC